The clone carrying this T cell receptor (beta chain) was observed at least ten times. Its antigen is undetermined. This CDR3 is 19 amino acids long. CDR1 is MGHDK and CDR2 is SYGVNS in the germline V gene. Trimming cost V 4 bases and J 7 bases; bases outside gene matches: 21. These data originate in a study of response to subunit inactivated influenza vaccine. Whole-study findings and limits: It was the authors' suggestion that each seasonal influenza vaccination recruits few new T cells.

TCRdb reprocessed the RT-PCR reads via MiXCR and lists one record per CDR3 protein. The table has about 540,000 distinct CDR3 sequences, less than 15% seen once; the top ten hold around 10%. The clonotype comes from a man aged 50 to 59 who received an inactivated influenza vaccine. The V gene is TRBV25-1, the J gene TRBJ2-1; 8 bases match TRBD2. The sequenced sample was PBMCs from blood, obtained 11 to 12 days after vaccination. CDR3 amino acids: CASSGFGGNYRGGRNEQFF. The CDR3 bases are TGTGCCAGCAGTGGTTTTGGGGGCAATTACCGGGGGGGCCGGAATGAGCAGTTCTTC.